This T cell receptor (beta chain) is from a study of blood T cell repertoires in COVID-19. The protocol was immunoSEQ multiplex PCR, while the TCRdb copy is restricted to in-frame clones and leaves out a portion. Here the sample spans some 320,000 clones, 85% being singletons. The CDR3 consists of 15 residues. The germline gives CDR1 MNHEY, CDR2 SVGAGI. V trimming: 5 bases; J trimming: 4 bases; junction bases outside the gene matches: 3. The chain couples TRBV6-5 to TRBJ1-6; 9 positions agree with TRBD1. This TCR derives from a human donor in a cohort sampled during active COVID-19. The sequencing sample was made of peripheral blood. The CDR3 spells CASSTGQGYNSPLHF. CDR3 nucleotide sequence: TGTGCCAGCAGTACCGGACAGGGGTATAATTCACCCCTCCACTTT.